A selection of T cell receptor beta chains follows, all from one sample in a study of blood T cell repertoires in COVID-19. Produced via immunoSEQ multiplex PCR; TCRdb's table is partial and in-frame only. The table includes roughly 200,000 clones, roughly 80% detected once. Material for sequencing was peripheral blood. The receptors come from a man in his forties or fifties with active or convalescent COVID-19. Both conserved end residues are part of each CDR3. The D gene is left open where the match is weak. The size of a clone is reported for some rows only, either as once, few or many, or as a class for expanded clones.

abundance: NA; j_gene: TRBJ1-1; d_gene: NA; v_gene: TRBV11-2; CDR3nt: TGTGCCAGCAGCTTATCCCCGGTGAACACTGAAGCTTTCTTT; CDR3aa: CASSLSPVNTEAFF
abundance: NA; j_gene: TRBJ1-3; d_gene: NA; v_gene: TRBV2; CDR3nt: TGTGCCAGCAGTGCTTCCCAGGGGTCTGGAAACACCATATATTTT; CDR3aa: CASSASQGSGNTIYF
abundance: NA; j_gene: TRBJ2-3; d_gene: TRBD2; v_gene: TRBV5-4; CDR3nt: TGTGCCAGCAGTCTTAGCGGGGCTAGCACAGATACGCAGTATTTT; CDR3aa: CASSLSGASTDTQYF
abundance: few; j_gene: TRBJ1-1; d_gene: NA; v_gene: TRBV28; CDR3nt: TGTGCCAGCAGGGTCGAGCCTGAAGCTTTCTTT; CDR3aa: CASRVEPEAFF
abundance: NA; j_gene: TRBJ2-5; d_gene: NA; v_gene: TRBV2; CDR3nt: TGTGCCAGCAGTGAGGCCGGCAGGGGATACCAAGAGACCCAGTACTTC; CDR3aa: CASSEAGRGYQETQYF
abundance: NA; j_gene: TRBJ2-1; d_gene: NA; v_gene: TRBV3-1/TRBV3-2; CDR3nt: TGTGCCAGCAGCCAGAGGGGACTGGGGACTTACAATGAGCAGTTCTTC; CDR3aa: CASSQRGLGTYNEQFF
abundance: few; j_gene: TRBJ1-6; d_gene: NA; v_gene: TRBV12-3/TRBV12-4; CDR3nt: TGTGCCAGCAGACCCGACAGGTCCCCCCTCCACTTT; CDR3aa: CASRPDRSPLHF
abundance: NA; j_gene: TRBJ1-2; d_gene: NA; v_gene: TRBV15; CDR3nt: TGTGCCACCAGCCCATACTTCCCCTATGGCTACACCTTC; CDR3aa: CATSPYFPYGYTF
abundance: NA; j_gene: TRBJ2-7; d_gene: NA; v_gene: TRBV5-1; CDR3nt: TGCGCCAGCAGCCTCGGAGAGTTGGGCGAGCAGTACTTC; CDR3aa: CASSLGELGEQYF
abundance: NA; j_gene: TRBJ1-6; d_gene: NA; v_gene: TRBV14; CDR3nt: TGTGCCAGCAGCCAAGGGGGGGTCTCACCCCTCCACTTT; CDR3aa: CASSQGGVSPLHF
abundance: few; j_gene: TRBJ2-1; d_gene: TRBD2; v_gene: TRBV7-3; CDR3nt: TGTGCCAGCAGCCGCCGACTAGCGGGGGGGCGTAGTGAGCAGTTCTTC; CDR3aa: CASSRRLAGGRSEQFF
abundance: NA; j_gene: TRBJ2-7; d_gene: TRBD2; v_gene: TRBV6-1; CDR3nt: TGTGCCAGCAGTGTTAGCGGGGGGGTAGGCTCCTACGAGCAGTACTTC; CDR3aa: CASSVSGGVGSYEQYF
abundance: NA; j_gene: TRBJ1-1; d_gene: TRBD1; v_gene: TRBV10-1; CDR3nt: TGCGCCAGCATTACGGCGGGGACAGGGTGGTTAAAGATCGCTTTCTTT; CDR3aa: CASITAGTGWLKIAFF
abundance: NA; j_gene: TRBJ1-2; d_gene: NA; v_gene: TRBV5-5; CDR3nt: TGTGCCAGCAGCTTGGCGTTAGGAGCAGGGGTTGGCTATGGCTACACCTTC; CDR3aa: CASSLALGAGVGYGYTF
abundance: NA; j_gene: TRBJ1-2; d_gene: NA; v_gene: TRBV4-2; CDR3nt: TGTGCCAGCAGCCAAGATAATCGCCCCAGGGGCGACTATGGCTACACCTTC; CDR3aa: CASSQDNRPRGDYGYTF
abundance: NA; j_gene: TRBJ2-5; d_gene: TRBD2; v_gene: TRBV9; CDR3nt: TGTGCCAGCAGCGTACAGGGACTAGCGGAAGAGACCCAGTACTTC; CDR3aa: CASSVQGLAEETQYF
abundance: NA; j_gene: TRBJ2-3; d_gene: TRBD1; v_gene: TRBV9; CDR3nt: TGTGCCAGCAGCGTTGAAGGACAGGGGAAAGATACGCAGTATTTT; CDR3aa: CASSVEGQGKDTQYF
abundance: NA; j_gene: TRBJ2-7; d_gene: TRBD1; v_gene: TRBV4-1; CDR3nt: TGCGCCAGCAGCCAAGATTGGGATCCGGGACAGGCGATATACGAGCAGTACTTC; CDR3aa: CASSQDWDPGQAIYEQYF
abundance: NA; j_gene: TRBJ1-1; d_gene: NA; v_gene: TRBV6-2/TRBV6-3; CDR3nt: TGTGCCAGCAGTCTCACAGGAATCCCGAACACTGAAGCTTTCTTT; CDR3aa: CASSLTGIPNTEAFF
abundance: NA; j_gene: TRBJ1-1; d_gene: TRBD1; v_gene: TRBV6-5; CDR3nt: TGTGCCAGCAGTTGGACAGGGTACGGGGACACTGAAGCTTTCTTT; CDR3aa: CASSWTGYGDTEAFF
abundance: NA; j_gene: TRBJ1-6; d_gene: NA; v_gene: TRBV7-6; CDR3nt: TGTGCCAGCAGCTTAGCGTTGGGGGGGAGAGGTCATAATTCACCCCTCCACTTT; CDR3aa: CASSLALGGRGHNSPLHF
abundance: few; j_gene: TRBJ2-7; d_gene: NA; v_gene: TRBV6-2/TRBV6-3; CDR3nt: TGTGCCAGCAGTCGCTATTCCGGACAGCGACTACCCTACGAGCAGTACTTC; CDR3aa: CASSRYSGQRLPYEQYF
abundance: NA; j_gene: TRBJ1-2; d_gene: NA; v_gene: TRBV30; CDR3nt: TGTGCCTGGAGTTGGCAGGGCCAAGGCTACACCTTC; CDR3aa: CAWSWQGQGYTF
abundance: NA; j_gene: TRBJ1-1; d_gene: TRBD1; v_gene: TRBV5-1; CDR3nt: TGCGCCAGCAGCTCGGGACAGGGAAACACTGAAGCTTTCTTT; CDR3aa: CASSSGQGNTEAFF
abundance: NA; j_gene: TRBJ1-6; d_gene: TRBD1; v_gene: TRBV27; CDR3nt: TGTGCCAGCAGTCCAGGGACAGATTATAATTCACCCCTCCACTTT; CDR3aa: CASSPGTDYNSPLHF
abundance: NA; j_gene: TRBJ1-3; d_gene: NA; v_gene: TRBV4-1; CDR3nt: TGCGCCAGCAGCCAAGAAACAGGGTCTGGAAACACCATATATTTT; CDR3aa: CASSQETGSGNTIYF
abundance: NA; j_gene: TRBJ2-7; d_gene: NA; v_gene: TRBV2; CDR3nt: TGTGCCAGCAGTGAAGGTTGGACAATTACCTACGAGCAGTACTTC; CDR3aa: CASSEGWTITYEQYF
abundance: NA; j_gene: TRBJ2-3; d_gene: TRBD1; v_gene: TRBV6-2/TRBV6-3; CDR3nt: TGTGCCAGCAGCCCCTTCGACAGGGGCACAGATACGCAGTATTTT; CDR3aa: CASSPFDRGTDTQYF